The clone carrying this TCR beta chain has a handful of counts. Its specificity is not known. CDR1 MGHRA and CDR2 YSYEKL come from the germline V gene. Trimming removed 0 bases at V and 12 bases at J, with 15 bases between. This CDR3 has 15 amino acids. The sample belongs to a study of cytomegalovirus exposure and HLA in healthy donors. Study-wide context: Approximately 85 million unique TCRs from HLA-typed donors were held in an early data release. Of about 400 genotyped donors, around 84% clustered with self-reported Caucasian donors.

Whole-study findings and limits: In vitro, three CMV-associated chains proved specific for CMV antigens.

This PCR relied on a set of 60 Vbeta primers and 13 Jbeta primers. Per the original data handling: It was a later analysis that counted 75 million to 90 million unique TCR beta chains, of which roughly 11 million were shared. Profiled with immunoSEQ multiplex PCR; TCRdb holds only in-frame clones, not every one. V, J and clone size reflect that table, while D and trimming were determined from the DNA. This repertoire shows 100,000 to 150,000 clones, 60% to 80% found once; its top ten account for 2% to 3%. The origin of this receptor is a woman aged 60-75 years in good health and CMV-seropositive. The gene calls are TRBV4-1 and TRBJ1-6, with D tentatively TRBD1 (5 bases). The sample taken for sequencing was PBMCs. The DNA for the CDR3 is TGCGCCAGCAGCCAAGATTCAGGGATGGGTGGACCCCTCCACTTT. Translated, it gives CASSQDSGMGGPLHF.